The source of this T cell receptor beta chain is a study of blood T cell repertoires in COVID-19. Overall study: T cells, B-cell-depleted T cells, or PBMCs supplied cDNA or gDNA.

Germline CDR1 is LGHNA and CDR2 is YSLEER. The CDR3 runs 17 residues. J was trimmed by 1 base and V by 4 bases; bases with no gene match: 9. Individuals drawn from about two dozen US areas were about 18 to 95 years old. Profiled with immunoSEQ multiplex PCR; TCRdb holds only in-frame clones, not every one. This table has about 270,000 clones, around nine tenths appearing once. This sequence originates from a woman aged 18 to 35 who had recovered from COVID-19. The chain employs TRBV4-3 and TRBJ1-1; 10 bases line up with TRBD1. The specimen was PBMCs or T cells enriched from blood (not recorded which). The CDR3 loop reads CASSLLPTGGWNTEAFF. CDR3 nucleotide sequence: TGCGCCAGCAGCCTACTACCGACAGGGGGCTGGAACACTGAAGCTTTCTTT.